The clone carrying this T cell receptor (beta chain) was seen a handful of times. The data are from a study of T-cell reconstitution after alpha-beta-depleted transplantation in children. Unique molecular identifiers were built into the TCRbeta library. TCRdb recomputed calls from the PCR reads with MiXCR, one row per CDR3 protein. The table includes 200,000 to 250,000 distinct CDR3 sequences, around 9.6% detected once. Germline-derived CDR1 and CDR2 are SGHRS and YFSETQ. The CDR3 length is 17 residues. With 6 bases removed from V and 1 base from J, the gap between germline ends came to 22 bases. This material consisted of PBMCs from the stem cell graft donor, taken from the stem cell graft. This TCR derives from a human donor who donated a stem cell graft to a child with acute lymphoblastic leukemia. This chain uses TRBV5-1 with TRBJ2-5; a possible D gene is TRBD2 (5 bases). CDR3 region: CASITGSRGVGQETQYF. In DNA, the CDR3 is TGCGCCAGCATCACGGGGAGTCGTGGCGTGGGCCAAGAGACCCAGTACTTC.